A single sample gave rise to the 7 T cell receptor beta chains below, sequenced in a study of response to subunit inactivated influenza vaccine (dated by TCRdb to between 2018 and 2020). Library method: RT-PCR. TCRdb shows the sequencer as Illumina HiSeq 2500. TCRdb reworked the public reads: Q25 trimming with fastp, MiXCR clone assembly, productive beta chains retained. Records with the same CDR3 protein are collapsed into one entry carrying the most frequent genes and DNA. Here the sample has roughly 650,000 distinct CDR3 sequences; about 15% occur a single time. 7.6% of the sample goes to the ten largest clones. Sample: PBMCs from blood, taken about 14 days before vaccination. These receptors were taken from a man in his fifties who received an inactivated influenza vaccine. Donor details come from another sample of the same person, matched by shared clones.

At least ten counts were recorded for this clonotype. This chain joins TRBV4-1 and TRBJ2-2, with 9 bases matching TRBD2. This CDR3 is 19 amino acids long. Germline V lookup: CDR1 MGHRA, CDR2 YSYEKL. Losses at the gene ends were 4 bases for V and 4 bases for J; bases not matched to a gene: 16. The CDR3 nucleotides are TGCGCCAGCAGCCCGCAGATCATTCGACTAGCGGATTCCACCGGGGAGCTGTTTTTT. Its protein product is CASSPQIIRLADSTGELFF.

A few counts support this clonotype. The chain uses TRBV27 and TRBJ2-7; 9 bases agree with TRBD1. The CDR3 loop spans 13 amino acids. Germline assignment: CDR1 MNHEY and CDR2 SMNVEV (reference sequence). J gave up 2 bases and V 8 bases, and 4 bases lay outside the gene matches. CDR3 nucleotide sequence: TGTGCCAGCGGCCACAGGGGGCCCTACGAGCAGTACTTC. Its translation is CASGHRGPYEQYF.

This clonotype was recorded many times. The chain employs TRBV29-1 and TRBJ1-2; 8 bases line up with TRBD1. The CDR3 loop spans 13 amino acids. V lost 5 bases to trimming and J lost 6 bases; unmatched junction nucleotides: 8. In germline, CDR1 is SQVTM, CDR2 ANQGSEA. The CDR3 spells CSVTTGGNDGYTF. The CDR3 DNA follows: TGCAGCGTTACTACAGGGGGAAATGATGGCTACACCTTC.

The genes are TRBV5-1 and TRBJ2-7; D is tentatively TRBD1 or TRBD2 (5 bases each). The CDR3 runs 15 residues. Deletions cut 0 bases from V and 3 bases from J, with 13 bases between. Germline values: CDR1 SGHRS, CDR2 YFSETQ. This chain's CDR3 is CASSLDGTEFYEQYF. CDR3 coding DNA: TGCGCCAGCAGCTTGGATGGGACGGAATTCTACGAGCAGTACTTC.

This chain connects TRBV14 to TRBJ2-7; no clear D gene. The V gene's germline CDR1 is SGHDN and CDR2 FVKESK. The V and J ends lost 5 bases and 2 bases respectively, with 16 bases between them. The CDR3 is 15 residues long. Here the CDR3 DNA reads TGTGCCAGCAGCTCTCCTCCCGACGGAACCTACGAGCAGTACTTC. Translating it yields CASSSPPDGTYEQYF.

This clonotype was counted between two and nine times. The chain employs TRBV27 and TRBJ2-2; 9 bases fit TRBD2. This CDR3 spans 15 amino acids. The V segment lost 4 bases and the J segment 6 bases; nucleotides outside the gene matches: 6. Germline V lookup: CDR1 MNHEY, CDR2 SMNVEV (reference sequence). The CDR3 loop reads CASSWLAGSSGELFF. DNA of the CDR3: TGTGCCAGCAGTTGGCTAGCGGGGAGTTCCGGGGAGCTGTTTTTT.

There are many counts of this clonotype. The chain joins TRBV4-3 to TRBJ1-4; TRBD1 aligns across 7 bases. V shed 1 base and J 7 bases; nucleotides not matched to a gene: 6. In germline, CDR1 is LGHNA, CDR2 YSLEER. The CDR3 totals 15 residues. The CDR3 DNA sequence: TGCGCCAGCAGCCAAGTGAAGGGGGCTTCTGAAAAACTGTTTTTT. This sequence encodes CASSQVKGASEKLFF.